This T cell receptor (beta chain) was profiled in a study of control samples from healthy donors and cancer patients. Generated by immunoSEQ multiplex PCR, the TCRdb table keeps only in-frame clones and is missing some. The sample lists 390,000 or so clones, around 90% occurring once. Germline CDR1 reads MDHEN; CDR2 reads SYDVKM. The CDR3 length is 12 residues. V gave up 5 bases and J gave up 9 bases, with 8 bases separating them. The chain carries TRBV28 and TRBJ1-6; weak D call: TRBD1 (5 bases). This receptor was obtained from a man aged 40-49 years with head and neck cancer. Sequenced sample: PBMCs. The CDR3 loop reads CASSETASPLHF. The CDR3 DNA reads TGTGCCAGCAGTGAGACAGCTTCACCCCTCCACTTT.